This is a list of T cell receptor beta chains from one sample in a study of pediatric ulcerative colitis. TCRdb's table, derived via immunoSEQ multiplex PCR, lists solely in-frame clones and lacks some. Here the sample spans around 68,000 clones, about 80% being singletons. Sequences were obtained from blood. The receptor set was obtained from a boy aged 5-17 years with moderate ulcerative colitis. Each CDR3 is given with its conserved first and last residue. The D gene is left open where the match is weak. Only some rows state a clone size, as once, few, many or a class for expanded clones.

clone size: NA; J gene: TRBJ1-2; D gene: NA; CDR3 length: 15; V gene: TRBV25-1; CDR3 protein: CASSESGRGRNGYTF; CDR3 DNA: TGTGCCAGCAGTGAATCAGGAAGGGGTAGGAATGGCTACACCTTC
clone size: NA; J gene: TRBJ2-5; D gene: TRBD1; CDR3 length: 13; V gene: TRBV30; CDR3 protein: CAYEPGQGGTQYF; CDR3 DNA: TGTGCGTACGAACCGGGACAGGGAGGAACCCAGTACTTC
clone size: NA; J gene: TRBJ1-2; D gene: TRBD1; CDR3 length: 16; V gene: TRBV19; CDR3 protein: CASSMGTGGSYYGYTF; CDR3 DNA: TGTGCCAGTAGTATGGGGACAGGGGGCTCGTACTATGGCTACACCTTC
clone size: once; J gene: TRBJ1-4; D gene: NA; CDR3 length: 14; V gene: TRBV2; CDR3 protein: CASSVLRANEKLFF; CDR3 DNA: TGTGCCAGCAGTGTGCTAAGGGCTAATGAAAAACTGTTTTTT
clone size: NA; J gene: TRBJ2-1; D gene: TRBD2; CDR3 length: 16; V gene: TRBV5-4; CDR3 protein: CASSSTSGRRSNEQFF; CDR3 DNA: TGTGCCAGCAGTTCGACTAGCGGGAGACGTTCCAATGAGCAGTTCTTC
clone size: NA; J gene: TRBJ1-1; D gene: TRBD1; CDR3 length: 15; V gene: TRBV19; CDR3 protein: CASNRDSSMNTEAFF; CDR3 DNA: TGTGCCAGTAATAGGGACAGCAGCATGAACACTGAAGCTTTCTTT
clone size: NA; J gene: TRBJ1-4; D gene: NA; CDR3 length: 15; V gene: TRBV4-1; CDR3 protein: CASSQGGLTNEKLFF; CDR3 DNA: TGCGCCAGCAGCCAAGGCGGGTTGACTAATGAAAAACTGTTTTTT
clone size: NA; J gene: TRBJ1-1; D gene: NA; CDR3 length: 19; V gene: TRBV9; CDR3 protein: CASSVEREEPGTSNTEAFF; CDR3 DNA: TGTGCCAGCAGCGTAGAGAGAGAGGAGCCCGGGACAAGCAACACTGAAGCTTTCTTT
clone size: NA; J gene: TRBJ1-4; D gene: TRBD1; CDR3 length: 17; V gene: TRBV25-1; CDR3 protein: CASSEGWDRGGNEKLFF; CDR3 DNA: TGTGCCAGCAGTGAAGGCTGGGACAGGGGAGGGAATGAAAAACTGTTTTTT
clone size: NA; J gene: TRBJ2-7; D gene: NA; CDR3 length: 14; V gene: TRBV2; CDR3 protein: CASTPGQAPYEQYF; CDR3 DNA: TGTGCCAGCACGCCGGGGCAGGCCCCCTACGAGCAGTACTTC
clone size: NA; J gene: TRBJ2-3; D gene: NA; CDR3 length: 15; V gene: TRBV5-1; CDR3 protein: CASSHGDSGRDTQYF; CDR3 DNA: TGCGCCAGCAGCCACGGGGACTCCGGCCGCGATACGCAGTATTTT
clone size: few; J gene: TRBJ2-7; D gene: NA; CDR3 length: 13; V gene: TRBV18; CDR3 protein: CASSPTRSGEQYF; CDR3 DNA: TGTGCCAGCTCACCTACTCGGAGTGGCGAGCAGTACTTC
clone size: NA; J gene: TRBJ1-1; D gene: NA; CDR3 length: 15; V gene: TRBV5-1; CDR3 protein: CASSEFDRYNTEAFF; CDR3 DNA: TGCGCCAGCAGTGAATTTGATCGGTACAACACTGAAGCTTTCTTT
clone size: NA; J gene: TRBJ2-5; D gene: NA; CDR3 length: 14; V gene: TRBV13; CDR3 protein: CASSSRQYQETQYF; CDR3 DNA: TGTGCCAGCAGCTCCCGTCAGTACCAAGAGACCCAGTACTTC
clone size: NA; J gene: TRBJ1-5; D gene: NA; CDR3 length: 15; V gene: TRBV6-1; CDR3 protein: CASSGFGRGNQPQHF; CDR3 DNA: TGTGCCAGCAGTGGGTTTGGGAGGGGCAATCAGCCCCAGCATTTT
clone size: NA; J gene: TRBJ2-2; D gene: NA; CDR3 length: 18; V gene: TRBV7-2; CDR3 protein: CASSFVFEGRTNTGELFF; CDR3 DNA: TGTGCCAGCAGCTTTGTCTTCGAGGGACGGACGAACACCGGGGAGCTGTTTTTT
clone size: NA; J gene: TRBJ2-1; D gene: TRBD2; CDR3 length: 17; V gene: TRBV11-1; CDR3 protein: CASSLGFLAGTDNEQFF; CDR3 DNA: TGTGCCAGCAGCTTAGGCTTCCTAGCGGGGACGGACAATGAGCAGTTCTTC
clone size: NA; J gene: TRBJ2-3; D gene: TRBD2; CDR3 length: 15; V gene: TRBV7-8; CDR3 protein: CASSLLAGVPDTQYF; CDR3 DNA: TGTGCCAGCAGCTTACTAGCGGGAGTCCCCGATACGCAGTATTTT
clone size: NA; J gene: TRBJ2-7; D gene: NA; CDR3 length: 15; V gene: TRBV11-3; CDR3 protein: CASTPLGTPTYEQYF; CDR3 DNA: TGTGCCAGCACCCCCTTGGGAACCCCTACCTACGAGCAGTACTTC
clone size: NA; J gene: TRBJ1-1; D gene: NA; CDR3 length: 13; V gene: TRBV18; CDR3 protein: CASSPHRGTEAFF; CDR3 DNA: TGTGCCAGCTCACCCCACCGGGGCACTGAAGCTTTCTTT
clone size: NA; J gene: TRBJ2-3; D gene: NA; CDR3 length: 12; V gene: TRBV5-1; CDR3 protein: CASSPAADTQYF; CDR3 DNA: TGCGCCAGCAGCCCGGCGGCAGATACGCAGTATTTT
clone size: NA; J gene: TRBJ1-1; D gene: NA; CDR3 length: 12; V gene: TRBV29-1; CDR3 protein: CSVSQYMAEAFF; CDR3 DNA: TGCAGCGTCTCTCAGTATATGGCTGAAGCTTTCTTT
clone size: NA; J gene: TRBJ2-1; D gene: NA; CDR3 length: 11; V gene: TRBV30; CDR3 protein: CAWSDRESQFF; CDR3 DNA: TGTGCCTGGAGTGACCGGGAGTCCCAGTTCTTC
clone size: NA; J gene: TRBJ2-2; D gene: NA; CDR3 length: 13; V gene: TRBV18; CDR3 protein: CASSPGSTGELFF; CDR3 DNA: TGTGCCAGCTCACCAGGGAGCACCGGGGAGCTGTTTTTT
clone size: NA; J gene: TRBJ2-7; D gene: NA; CDR3 length: 11; V gene: TRBV6-7; CDR3 protein: CAQGGWYEQYF; CDR3 DNA: TGTGCCCAGGGAGGATGGTACGAGCAGTACTTC
clone size: NA; J gene: TRBJ2-5; D gene: NA; CDR3 length: 14; V gene: TRBV19; CDR3 protein: CASSNNNRGETQYF; CDR3 DNA: TGTGCCAGTAGTAACAACAACCGGGGAGAGACCCAGTACTTC
clone size: NA; J gene: TRBJ2-2; D gene: NA; CDR3 length: 14; V gene: TRBV19; CDR3 protein: CASSISSGPGELFF; CDR3 DNA: TGTGCCAGTAGTATATCCTCGGGACCCGGGGAGCTGTTTTTT
clone size: few; J gene: TRBJ1-6; D gene: NA; CDR3 length: 15; V gene: TRBV2; CDR3 protein: CASSSGAVHNSPLHF; CDR3 DNA: TGTGCCAGCAGTTCCGGGGCGGTTCATAATTCACCCCTCCACTTT
clone size: NA; J gene: TRBJ2-1; D gene: NA; CDR3 length: 15; V gene: TRBV11-3; CDR3 protein: CASSLEFGAYNEQFF; CDR3 DNA: TGTGCCAGCAGCTTAGAGTTCGGGGCGTACAATGAGCAGTTCTTC
clone size: NA; J gene: TRBJ2-3; D gene: NA; CDR3 length: 15; V gene: TRBV7-2; CDR3 protein: CASSRRGLIADTQYF; CDR3 DNA: TGTGCCAGCAGTCGAAGGGGACTCATCGCAGATACGCAGTATTTT
clone size: once; J gene: TRBJ2-7; D gene: NA; CDR3 length: 15; V gene: TRBV5-5; CDR3 protein: CASSVLTRSPDEQYF; CDR3 DNA: TGTGCCAGCAGCGTGTTGACAAGGTCCCCTGACGAGCAGTACTTC
clone size: NA; J gene: TRBJ2-5; D gene: TRBD2; CDR3 length: 16; V gene: TRBV11-2; CDR3 protein: CASSPQAGGPMETQYF; CDR3 DNA: TGTGCCAGCAGCCCGCAAGCGGGAGGGCCTATGGAGACCCAGTACTTC
clone size: NA; J gene: TRBJ2-1; D gene: NA; CDR3 length: 12; V gene: TRBV21-1; CDR3 protein: CAREKGWGRQFF; CDR3 DNA: TGTGCCAGGGAAAAGGGGTGGGGCCGGCAGTTCTTC
clone size: NA; J gene: TRBJ1-2; D gene: NA; CDR3 length: 15; V gene: TRBV19; CDR3 protein: CASSIPTGGGVSYTF; CDR3 DNA: TGTGCCAGTAGTATCCCGACAGGTGGAGGGGTAAGCTACACCTTC
clone size: few; J gene: TRBJ1-1; D gene: NA; CDR3 length: 13; V gene: TRBV7-2; CDR3 protein: CASSPGVGTEAFF; CDR3 DNA: TGTGCCAGCAGCCCAGGGGTTGGCACTGAAGCTTTCTTT
clone size: once; J gene: TRBJ1-4; D gene: NA; CDR3 length: 15; V gene: TRBV9; CDR3 protein: CASSVGESRNEKLFF; CDR3 DNA: TGTGCCAGCAGCGTAGGGGAGAGCAGAAATGAAAAACTGTTTTTT
clone size: NA; J gene: TRBJ1-2; D gene: NA; CDR3 length: 18; V gene: TRBV7-9; CDR3 protein: CASSSPSPGAIANYGYTF; CDR3 DNA: TGTGCCAGCAGCTCTCCTTCCCCGGGCGCAATTGCTAACTATGGCTACACCTTC
clone size: NA; J gene: TRBJ2-3; D gene: TRBD1; CDR3 length: 17; V gene: TRBV7-9; CDR3 protein: CASSLGGTGVRTDTQYF; CDR3 DNA: TGTGCCAGCAGCTTAGGGGGGACAGGGGTCCGCACAGATACGCAGTATTTT
clone size: NA; J gene: TRBJ1-2; D gene: NA; CDR3 length: 13; V gene: TRBV15; CDR3 protein: CATSRGGGYGYTF; CDR3 DNA: TGTGCCACCAGCAGAGGTGGAGGTTACGGCTACACCTTC
clone size: NA; J gene: TRBJ1-3; D gene: TRBD1; CDR3 length: 13; V gene: TRBV6-6; CDR3 protein: CASSLGQGNTIYF; CDR3 DNA: TGTGCCAGCAGTTTGGGACAGGGGAACACCATATATTTT
clone size: few; J gene: TRBJ1-2; D gene: NA; CDR3 length: 12; V gene: TRBV6-6; CDR3 protein: CASSYQGGGYTF; CDR3 DNA: TGTGCCAGCAGTTACCAGGGAGGGGGCTACACCTTC